One and the same sample provided the 29 T cell receptor beta chains below, sequenced in a study of pediatric ulcerative colitis (dated by TCRdb to the late 2010s). Library preparation employed the immunoSEQ multiplex PCR assay. TCRdb stores this immuneACCESS table with in-frame sequences only. Part of the clones is absent; in the studies checked, under half of the shortfall reflects unresolved V genes, and no reason is known for the rest. The sample table records around 64,000 clones; around 80% of these occur just once. The ten largest clones add up to about 5.2% of the sample. The sample taken for sequencing was blood. The receptor source for this set is a boy between 10 and 17 years old with moderate ulcerative colitis.

The V and J genes are TRBV2 and TRBJ2-3; 7 bases are shared with TRBD1. This CDR3 contains 14 residues. V trimming: 8 bases; J trimming: 1 base; junction bases outside the gene matches: 6. CDR1 SNHLY and CDR2 FYNNEI come from the germline V gene. This CDR3 is CASCRDRGTDTQYF. The CDR3 coding sequence is TGTGCCAGCTGCCGGGACAGAGGCACAGATACGCAGTATTTT.

This clone came up a few times. The CDR3 protein is CASSLEGQYEQYF. The CDR3 bases are TGTGCCAGCAGCTTAGAGGGGCAATACGAGCAGTACTTC. V gene TRBV11-2 combines with J gene TRBJ2-7; the D gene is possibly TRBD1 (5 bases). The CDR3 sequence is 13 residues long. In germline, CDR1 is SGHAT, CDR2 FQNNGV. The germline V and J ends were trimmed by 0 bases and 4 bases, with 7 bases remaining between them.

V and J are TRBV2 and TRBJ1-3, with 9 bases fitting TRBD1. Trimming cost V 4 bases and J 9 bases; bases outside gene matches: 1. Germline loops: CDR1 SNHLY, CDR2 FYNNEI. The CDR3 loop spans 12 amino acids. The CDR3 region has the DNA TGTGCCAGCAGTGGGGGACAGGGCACCATATATTTT. It encodes CASSGGQGTIYF.

The J gene is TRBJ1-3, the V gene TRBV4-1; TRBD1 matches at 10 bases. The CDR3 totals 18 residues. Germline CDR1 MGHRA, CDR2 YSYEKL. With 3 bases clipped from V and 0 bases from J, the junction kept 8 bases outside the gene matches. The CDR3 region has the DNA TGCGCCAGCAGCCAGGGACAGGGGAGGCATTACTCTGGAAACACCATATATTTT. It specifies CASSQGQGRHYSGNTIYF.

CDR3 protein: CAIRGDSGLRSNQPQHF. The DNA for the CDR3 is TGTGCCATCAGGGGGGACAGCGGGCTTAGGAGCAATCAGCCCCAGCATTTT. The chain combines TRBV10-3 with TRBJ1-5; 7 bases are a match to TRBD1. V lost 6 bases, J lost 1 base, and 12 bases stayed unmatched. The CDR3 length is 17 residues. Germline CDR1 ENHRY, CDR2 SYGVKD.

This clone was found a few times. The chain has TRBV11-2 and TRBJ1-1, with 8 bases identical to TRBD1. V gave up 5 bases and J gave up 0 bases; unmatched junction bases: 5. Per the germline V gene, CDR1 is SGHAT and CDR2 is FQNNGV. The CDR3 totals 15 residues. CDR3 in DNA: TGTGCCAGCAGCCTGGGACAGGCTCTGAACACTGAAGCTTTCTTT. Residues: CASSLGQALNTEAFF.

The gene calls are TRBV19 and TRBJ2-7, with 9 bases identical to TRBD1. V lost 5 bases, J lost 5 bases, and 7 bases stayed unmatched. The CDR3 loop spans 14 amino acids. Germline lookup yields CDR1 LNHDA and CDR2 SQIVND (reference sequence). The CDR3 is CASSGGQGFHEQYF. The CDR3 DNA reads as TGTGCCAGTAGTGGGGGACAGGGTTTCCACGAGCAGTACTTC.

The V gene is TRBV5-1, the J gene TRBJ2-1; the D gene could be TRBD1 or TRBD2 (5 bases each). CDR1 SGHRS and CDR2 YFSETQ come from the germline V gene. The CDR3 extends over 15 amino acids. Trimming pared 2 bases from V and 9 bases from J, leaving 18 bases between. The chain's CDR3 is CASSLEGLAGAEQFF. The CDR3 bases are TGCGCCAGCAGCTTAGAGGGGCTAGCTGGGGCTGAGCAGTTCTTC.

The rearrangement uses TRBV5-1 and TRBJ2-5; TRBD2 matches at 10 bases. The V segment lost 1 base and the J segment 6 bases; nucleotides outside the gene matches: 6. This CDR3 has 15 residues. Looked up from germline, CDR1 is SGHRS and CDR2 is YFSETQ. The CDR3 nucleotides are TGCGCCAGCAGCTTGAGCGGGGGGGCCATCCAGACCCAGTACTTC. Translated: CASSLSGGAIQTQYF.

The chain joins TRBV7-6 to TRBJ2-5; D perhaps matches TRBD2 (5 bases). Germline CDR1 SGHVS, CDR2 FNYEAQ. V was cut by 4 bases and J by 2 bases, with 11 bases left in between. The CDR3 has 14 amino acids. CDR3 bases: TGTGCCAGCAGCTCACGACTAAAGCAAGAGACCCAGTACTTC. Translating it yields CASSSRLKQETQYF.

The CDR3 spells CASSPGATGAGNTIYF. The CDR3 DNA reads TGTGCCAGCAGCCCGGGGGCAACAGGGGCTGGAAACACCATATATTTT. V is TRBV11-2 and J is TRBJ1-3, with 7 bases matching TRBD1. The CDR3 runs to 16 residues. Looked up from germline, CDR1 is SGHAT and CDR2 is FQNNGV. Trimming removed 5 bases from V and 2 bases from J; junction bases left unmatched: 9.

The chain carries TRBV30 and TRBJ1-5, with D maybe TRBD1 (5 bases). V lost 2 bases and J lost 6, with 8 bases in between. CDR1 and CDR2 from the germline V gene are GTSNPN and SVGIG (reference sequence). This CDR3 has 12 residues. The CDR3 sequence is CAWSPGIQPQHF. CDR3 bases: TGTGCCTGGAGTCCAGGGATTCAGCCCCAGCATTTT.

J is TRBJ2-7 and V is TRBV12-5; TRBD2 matches at 7 bases. Unmatched junction bases numbered 16, after V lost 3 bases and J lost 5 bases. Germline lookup yields CDR1 LGHNT and CDR2 FRNRAP. This CDR3 region has 17 residues. CDR3: CASGLPQTSGTINEQYF. The CDR3 coding sequence is TGTGCTAGTGGTTTACCCCAAACGTCGGGGACTATTAACGAGCAGTACTTC.

This chain links TRBV11-2 with TRBJ2-1, with D tentatively TRBD1 (6 bases). This CDR3 has 16 amino acids. Trimming took off 0 bases at V and 4 bases at J, with 13 bases between the two ends. Germline loops: CDR1 SGHAT, CDR2 FQNNGV. CDR3 loop: CASSLEGQIQYNEQFF. CDR3 DNA: TGTGCCAGCAGCTTAGAAGGACAGATACAATACAATGAGCAGTTCTTC.

V usage is TRBV19 and J usage is TRBJ1-5; maybe TRBD1 (6 bases). There are 13 residues in the CDR3. The germline V and J ends were trimmed by 8 bases and 0 bases, with 8 bases remaining between them. CDR1 is LNHDA and CDR2 is SQIVND in the germline V gene (reference sequence). The CDR3: CASGQFSNQPQHF. Here the CDR3 DNA reads TGTGCCAGTGGACAGTTTAGCAATCAGCCCCAGCATTTT.

DNA of the CDR3: TGTGCCAGCAGCCGCCGGGACAGAATCCACGGGGAGCTGTTTTTT. It yields the protein CASSRRDRIHGELFF. J is TRBJ2-2 and V is TRBV5-6; 7 positions agree with TRBD1. Germline CDR1 reads SGHDT; CDR2 reads YYEEEE. With 4 bases clipped from V and 7 bases from J, the junction kept 10 bases outside the gene matches. The CDR3 is 15 residues long.

The chain carries TRBV28 and TRBJ1-5, with a tentative D call TRBD1 (6 bases). Deletions cut 4 bases from V and 7 bases from J, with 20 bases between. The germline CDR1 and CDR2 sequences are MDHEN and SYDVKM. This CDR3 spans 16 amino acids. The CDR3 DNA is TGTGCCAGCAGTTCCCCCGCTACAGGGACGTGGCAGCCCCAGCATTTT. Translating it yields CASSSPATGTWQPQHF. The full variable domain, with the rest looked up from reference TRBV28 and TRBJ1-5, is DVKVTQSSRYLVKRTGEKVFLECVQDMDHENMFWYRQDPGLGLRLIYFSYDVKMKEKGDIPEGYSVSREKKERFSLILESASTNQTSMYLCASSSPATGTWQPQHFGDGTRLSIL.

The rearrangement joins TRBV2 to TRBJ2-7; the D is unclear. The CDR3 has 11 residues. Germline values: CDR1 SNHLY, CDR2 FYNNEI. Trimming left V 8 bases short and J 4 bases short, with 9 bases between. CDR3 loop: CASVGRYEQYF. Here the CDR3 DNA reads TGTGCCAGCGTTGGCAGGTACGAGCAGTACTTC.

The chain recombines TRBV7-2 with TRBJ1-4; D possibly corresponds to TRBD1 (5 bases). This CDR3 has 14 amino acids. The V end was cut by 3 bases, the J end by 5 bases, with 10 bases between. Per germline, CDR1 SGHTA and CDR2 FQGNSA. Here the CDR3 DNA reads TGTGCCAGCAGCTTCCGACAGAAAAATGAAAAACTGTTTTTT. Its translation is CASSFRQKNEKLFF.

A few counts support this clone. The V call is TRBV30, the J call TRBJ1-1; the D is unclear. The CDR3 loop spans 8 amino acids. Trimming removed 1 base from V and 11 bases from J, with 2 bases in between. Germline V gene data show CDR1 as GTSNPN and CDR2 as SVGIG (reference sequence). The CDR3 sequence: CAWSAAFF. CDR3 coding DNA: TGTGCCTGGAGTGCGGCTTTCTTT.

This sequence joins TRBV25-1 and TRBJ2-7; TRBD1 is a possible D gene (7 bases). V shed 4 bases and J shed 4 bases, with 11 bases lying between them. Germline CDR1 is MGHDK and CDR2 is SYGVNS. The CDR3 contains 13 residues. CDR3 in amino acids: CASSGRDRYEQYF. CDR3 DNA: TGTGCCAGCAGTGGGCGGGACAGATACGAGCAGTACTTC.

V is TRBV4-3 and J is TRBJ2-7; TRBD1 matches at 7 bases. CDR1 and CDR2 (germline): LGHNA, YSLEER. This CDR3 has 18 residues. V dropped 1 base and J dropped 0; count of bases not matched to a gene: 12. The CDR3 protein is CASSQGLGGFFNSYEQYF. In nucleotides, the CDR3 is TGCGCCAGCAGCCAAGGTTTAGGGGGCTTTTTTAACTCCTACGAGCAGTACTTC.

This clone turned up a few times. The rearrangement links TRBV11-2 to TRBJ1-5; a possible D gene is TRBD1 (5 bases). Trimming took off 1 base at V and 6 bases at J, with 10 bases between the two ends. Germline V gene lookup returns CDR1 SGHAT and CDR2 FQNNGV. CDR3 length: 14 residues. CDR3 region: CASSLGYGAQPQHF. DNA of the CDR3: TGTGCCAGCAGCTTAGGATACGGGGCTCAGCCCCAGCATTTT.

V usage is TRBV7-2 and J usage is TRBJ2-7, with D hard to call. V was pared by 5 bases and J by 3 bases, with 5 bases between. CDR1 is SGHTA, CDR2 FQGNSA, per germline. The CDR3 covers 11 residues. CDR3 DNA: TGTGCCAGCAGCCCGTACTACGAGCAGTACTTC. This translates into CASSPYYEQYF. Filled out from reference TRBV7-2 and TRBJ2-7, the complete variable domain reads GAGVSQSPSNKVTEKGKDVELRCDPISGHTALYWYRQSLGQGLEFLIYFQGNSAPDKSGLPSDRFSAERTGGSVSTLTIQRTQQEDSAVYLCASSPYYEQYFGPGTRLTVT.

V usage is TRBV19 and J usage is TRBJ2-6; TRBD2 might be the D (6 bases). The V gene lost 1 base and the J gene lost 2 bases, with 6 bases spanning the gap. CDR1 and CDR2 from the germline V gene are LNHDA and SQIVND (reference sequence). This CDR3 spans 15 amino acids. CDR3 DNA: TGTGCCAGTAGTATAGGGGGGGCTGGGGCCAACGTCCTGACTTTC. It specifies CASSIGGAGANVLTF.

The J gene is TRBJ2-1, the V gene TRBV4-1, with TRBD2 matching 8 bases. The CDR3 runs 16 residues. The V gene end was trimmed by 4 bases and the J gene end by 4 bases; junction bases not matched to a gene: 9. The germline V gene encodes CDR1 MGHRA and CDR2 YSYEKL. The CDR3 sequence is CASSRWGTRDYNEQFF. CDR3 nucleotide sequence: TGCGCCAGCAGCCGATGGGGGACTAGAGATTACAATGAGCAGTTCTTC.

The V call is TRBV5-1, the J call TRBJ1-2; TRBD1 is a possible D gene (6 bases). CDR1 is SGHRS and CDR2 is YFSETQ in the germline V gene. There are 14 residues in the CDR3. V was pared by 1 base and J by 4 bases, with 11 bases between. The CDR3 DNA sequence: TGCGCCAGCAGCTTGCAGGGGACTAGCTATGGCTACACCTTC. This codes for CASSLQGTSYGYTF.

The rearrangement links TRBV27 to TRBJ2-1, with TRBD2 matching 7 bases. The CDR3 is 14 residues long. Germline CDR1 and CDR2: MNHEY and SMNVEV (reference sequence). The J segment lost 0 bases and the V segment lost 7 bases, leaving 3 bases of the junction unmatched. CDR3 loop: CASISGGSYNEQFF. The CDR3 coding sequence is TGTGCCAGCATCTCGGGGGGCTCCTACAATGAGCAGTTCTTC.

A few counts support this clone. The rearrangement joins TRBV7-6 to TRBJ1-2, with D possibly TRBD1 on 5 matching bases. V dropped 5 bases and J dropped 7 bases, with 17 bases sitting between them. CDR3 length equals 14 residues. Looked up from germline, CDR1 is SGHVS and CDR2 is FNYEAQ. The CDR3 sequence is CASSPGTAEGGYTF. For the CDR3, the DNA is TGTGCCAGCAGCCCCGGGACCGCCGAGGGTGGCTACACCTTC.